Each of the 26 T cell receptor beta chains below was sequenced from the same sample in a study of cytomegalovirus exposure and HLA in healthy donors. PCR involved 60 Vbeta and 13 Jbeta primers. Sequencing was performed with immunoSEQ multiplex PCR; in TCRdb, only in-frame clones are kept and a portion is missing. This table has 100,000 to 150,000 clones, 70% to 85% appearing once. The specimen was PBMCs. These receptor sequences come from a man between 18 and 29 years old in good health and CMV-seronegative.

Turning to this clone: The junction departs from germline at one end; a sequencing error may be responsible. The sample carries other DNA sequences with the same CDR3. The chain is built from TRBV7-9 and TRBJ2-7; weak D call: TRBD1 (5 bases). Germline CDR1 reads SEHNR; CDR2 reads FQNEAQ (reference sequence). This CDR3 comprises 12 residues. The CDR3 loop is CSSSLTGYEQYF. The CDR3 region has the DNA TGTTCCAGCAGCTTAACAGGTTACGAGCAGTACTTC.

This clone was seen more than once but under ten times. V is TRBV6-1 and J is TRBJ1-2; perhaps TRBD1 as D (5 bases). CDR3 length equals 16 residues. The V end was cut by 1 base, the J end by 4 bases, with 16 bases between. From germline, CDR1 is MNHNS and CDR2 SASEGT. The CDR3 DNA follows: TGTGCCAGCAGTGAAGGAGAGCGGGGCTGGGGCTATGGCTACACCTTC. This sequence encodes CASSEGERGWGYGYTF.

The chain joins TRBV6-5 to TRBJ1-6; D perhaps matches TRBD1 (5 bases). The germline V gene encodes CDR1 MNHEY and CDR2 SVGAGI. V lost 7 bases, J lost 8 bases, and 18 bases lay in between. The CDR3 is 15 residues long. CDR3 residues: CASTRFEGDDSPLHF. The DNA of the CDR3 is TGTGCCAGCACCCGATTCGAAGGGGATGATTCACCCCTCCACTTT.

V gene TRBV9 combines with J gene TRBJ2-7, with D possibly TRBD1 on 6 matching bases. The CDR3 covers 16 residues. Trimming removed 9 bases from V and 3 bases from J, with 25 bases in between. The germline gives CDR1 SGDLS, CDR2 YYNGEE. CDR3 nucleotide sequence: TGTGCCATAGCTAAGAGGGCAAGGGACAAAGACTACGAGCAGTACTTC. Translating it yields CAIAKRARDKDYEQYF.

This clone was picked up a small number of times. V usage is TRBV9 and J usage is TRBJ2-3; TRBD2 aligns across 16 bases. This CDR3 comprises 17 residues. Germline V gene sequence: CDR1 SGDLS, CDR2 YYNGEE. J was trimmed by 6 bases and V by 4 bases; bases with no gene match: 8. DNA of the CDR3: TGTGCCAGCAGCCCCGGGACTAGCGGGGGGGCCAGGGATACGCAGTATTTT. Its protein is CASSPGTSGGARDTQYF.

The chain has TRBV12-5 and TRBJ1-1; D gene unclear. Germline V gene sequence: CDR1 LGHNT, CDR2 FRNRAP. V was pared by 3 bases and J by 1 base, with 9 bases between. This CDR3 is built from 14 residues. The CDR3 nucleotides read TGTGCTAGTGGTTTCGGGTTCGGGAACACTGAAGCTTTCTTT. This sequence encodes CASGFGFGNTEAFF. The whole variable domain, filled in from reference TRBV12-5 and TRBJ1-1, reads DARVTQTPRHKVTEMGQEVTMRCQPILGHNTVFWYRQTMMQGLELLAYFRNRAPLDDSGMPKDRFSAEMPDATLATLKIQPSEPRDSAVYFCASGFGFGNTEAFFGQGTRLTVV.

The V gene is TRBV5-4, the J gene TRBJ2-5; 9 positions agree with TRBD2. The J segment lost 4 bases and the V segment lost 5 bases, leaving 6 bases of the junction unmatched. This CDR3 comprises 14 residues. CDR1 and CDR2 (germline): SGHNT, YYREEE (reference sequence). The CDR3 region is CASSPSGDLETQYF. The CDR3 region has the DNA TGTGCCAGCAGTCCTAGCGGGGATCTAGAGACCCAGTACTTC.

The chain is built from TRBV11-1 and TRBJ1-1, with D perhaps matching TRBD1 (6 bases). V lost 2 bases to trimming and J lost 0 bases, with 10 bases between them. Per the germline V gene, CDR1 is SGHAT and CDR2 is FQDESV (reference sequence). The CDR3 is made up of 15 amino acids. For the CDR3, the DNA is TGTGCCAGCAGCTTAACAGGGTCAATGAACACTGAAGCTTTCTTT. Translated: CASSLTGSMNTEAFF.

The chain combines TRBV19 with TRBJ2-5; no clear D gene. The CDR3 sequence is 13 residues long. V was pared by 4 bases and J by 3 bases, with 9 bases between. Per the germline V gene, CDR1 is LNHDA and CDR2 is SQIVND (reference sequence). The chain's CDR3 is CASSRQVKETQYF. The CDR3 DNA is TGTGCCAGTAGTAGGCAGGTTAAAGAGACCCAGTACTTC.

The chain combines TRBV5-8 with TRBJ1-1, with TRBD1 as a possible D gene (5 bases). V was pared by 2 bases and J by 6 bases, with 17 bases between. The CDR3 runs 15 residues. Germline CDR1 SGHTS, CDR2 YDEGEE. CDR3 sequence: CASSFTSSSGAEAFF. The DNA for the CDR3 is TGTGCCAGCAGCTTTACCTCATCGTCGGGGGCTGAAGCTTTCTTT.

The rearrangement joins TRBV5-6 to TRBJ2-2, with 8 bases identical to TRBD2. The CDR3 length is 16 residues. Unmatched junction bases numbered 4, after V lost 0 bases and J lost 3 bases. The V gene's germline CDR1 is SGHDT and CDR2 YYEEEE. CDR3 in amino acids: CASSLAGRGDTGELFF. The CDR3 DNA sequence: TGTGCCAGCAGCTTGGCCGGGAGGGGGGACACCGGGGAGCTGTTTTTT.

CDR3 region: CASRFRAAGEQYF. The CDR3 DNA reads as TGTGCCAGCAGATTCCGGGCCGCGGGGGAGCAGTACTTC. J is TRBJ2-7 and V is TRBV6-6; weak D call: TRBD2 (6 bases). The germline CDR1 and CDR2 sequences are MNHNY and SVGAGI (reference sequence). The CDR3 spans 13 residues. V was trimmed by 6 bases and J by 7 bases, leaving 16 bases between them.

The table lists this clone with a few counts. The chain combines TRBV15 with TRBJ1-5, with TRBD1 identical over 9 bases. Trimming at V came to 1 base and at J to 1 base, leaving 2 bases not matched to a gene. The length of the CDR3 is 16 residues. Germline V gene sequence: CDR1 LNHNV, CDR2 YYDKDF (reference sequence). CDR3: CATSRAGQGSNQPQHF. The CDR3 DNA reads as TGTGCCACCAGCAGAGCGGGACAGGGAAGCAATCAGCCCCAGCATTTT. The whole variable domain, remainder taken from reference TRBV15 and TRBJ1-5, is DAMVIQNPRYQVTQFGKPVTLSCSQTLNHNVMYWYQQKSSQAPKLLFHYYDKDFNNEADTPDNFQSRRPNTSFCFLDIRSPGLGDTAMYLCATSRAGQGSNQPQHFGDGTRLSIL.

About this clone: Additional DNA sequences in this sample encode the identical CDR3. The chain employs TRBV11-3 and TRBJ1-1, with TRBD1 as a possible D gene (5 bases). The CDR3 extends over 14 amino acids. Trimming took 1 base from V and 1 from J, leaving 7 bases between them. Germline CDR1 reads SGHNT; CDR2 reads YENEEA. Written as DNA, the CDR3 is TGTGCCAGCAGCTTAGCGGGGGGGAACACTGAAGCTTTCTTT. The encoded protein is CASSLAGGNTEAFF.

This chain uses TRBV9 with TRBJ2-1; D unclear. The CDR3 length is 12 residues. Trimming took off 4 bases at V and 5 bases at J, with 7 bases between the two ends. Germline assignment: CDR1 SGDLS and CDR2 YYNGEE. The CDR3 region is CASSPPDNEQFF. For the CDR3, the DNA is TGTGCCAGCAGCCCCCCCGACAATGAGCAGTTCTTC.

CDR3 protein: CASSLGGGGLWNSPLHF. The CDR3 bases are TGTGCCAGCAGCTTAGGGGGCGGGGGCCTGTGGAATTCACCCCTCCACTTT. The V call is TRBV7-2, the J call TRBJ1-6, with a tentative D call TRBD1 (6 bases). The CDR3 sequence is 17 residues long. Trimming shortened V by 1 base and J by 7 bases, and 17 bases separated the two germline ends. The germline gives CDR1 SGHTA, CDR2 FQGNSA.

There are a few counts of this clone. The chain is built from TRBV6-1 and TRBJ1-1, with TRBD1 as a possible D gene (6 bases). Trimming left V 6 bases short and J 6 bases short, with 11 bases between. CDR1 and CDR2 (germline): MNHNS, SASEGT. CDR3 length: 12 amino acids. CDR3 protein: CASRITGSEAFF. CDR3 coding DNA: TGTGCCAGCAGAATAACAGGGTCTGAAGCTTTCTTT.

The chain combines TRBV6-1 with TRBJ2-2; 8 bases line up with TRBD1. Trimming cost V 10 bases and J 1 base; bases outside gene matches: 2. Germline V gene data show CDR1 as MNHNS and CDR2 as SASEGT. The CDR3 extends over 13 amino acids. CDR3 sequence reads: CATGTGNTGELFF. The CDR3 DNA reads as TGTGCCACCGGGACAGGGAACACCGGGGAGCTGTTTTTT.

In this sample, this clone turned up once. The chain has TRBV5-1 and TRBJ1-2; D possibly corresponds to TRBD1 (6 bases). Germline V gives CDR1 SGHRS, CDR2 YFSETQ. V shed 4 bases and J shed 4 bases, with 14 bases lying between them. This CDR3 has 14 amino acids. The CDR3 DNA reads as TGCGCCAGCAGCGACAGGTCGGATCTCTATGGCTACACCTTC. It yields the protein CASSDRSDLYGYTF.

This chain connects TRBV27 to TRBJ2-5, with 7 bases aligning to TRBD2. With V trimmed by 0 bases and J by 5 bases, 3 bases remained unmatched. The CDR3 loop spans 14 amino acids. Germline V gives CDR1 MNHEY, CDR2 SMNVEV (reference sequence). CDR3 protein: CASSLSPGGETQYF. The CDR3 DNA follows: TGTGCCAGCAGTTTATCCCCGGGGGGTGAGACCCAGTACTTC.

The CDR3 loop reads CASSYGTGMQETQYF. The CDR3 DNA is TGTGCCAGCAGTTACGGGACAGGGATGCAAGAGACCCAGTACTTC. The chain is built from TRBV6-6 and TRBJ2-5; 9 bases map to TRBD1. Germline CDR1 MNHNY, CDR2 SVGAGI (reference sequence). The length of the CDR3 is 15 residues. The V segment lost 2 bases and the J segment 2 bases; nucleotides outside the gene matches: 3.

J is TRBJ2-5 and V is TRBV27; D is ambiguous. This CDR3 has 14 amino acids. The V gene's germline CDR1 is MNHEY and CDR2 SMNVEV (reference sequence). Trimming left V 1 base short and J 2 bases short, with 8 bases between. CDR3 sequence reads: CASSLLANQETQYF. CDR3 nucleotides: TGTGCCAGCAGTTTATTGGCCAATCAAGAGACCCAGTACTTC.

This clone has only one observation. The chain couples TRBV27 to TRBJ1-1; weak D call: TRBD1 (5 bases). The V gene's germline CDR1 is MNHEY and CDR2 SMNVEV (reference sequence). CDR3 size: 13 residues. Trimming took 3 bases from V and 5 from J, leaving 10 bases between them. This chain's CDR3 is CASSFQGGTEAFF. For the CDR3, the DNA is TGTGCCAGCAGTTTCCAGGGTGGGACTGAAGCTTTCTTT.

As regards this clone: This specimen includes other DNA sequences encoding the same CDR3. The chain couples TRBV6-5 to TRBJ2-7; 7 positions agree with TRBD1. Per germline, CDR1 MNHEY and CDR2 SVGAGI. V lost 3 bases, J lost 4 bases, and 3 bases stayed unmatched. The CDR3 totals 13 residues. CDR3 loop: CASSYDRDYEQYF. As DNA, the CDR3 is TGTGCCAGCAGTTATGACAGGGATTACGAGCAGTACTTC.

The chain is built from TRBV2 and TRBJ2-7; perhaps TRBD1 as D (6 bases). V lost 6 bases to trimming and J lost 3 bases, with 15 bases between them. The CDR3 loop spans 14 amino acids. Germline assignment: CDR1 SNHLY and CDR2 FYNNEI. The CDR3 bases are TGTGCCAGCAGGACACAGGGCGGAAACTACGAGCAGTACTTC. Translated: CASRTQGGNYEQYF.

V and J are TRBV5-1 and TRBJ1-1; D gene ambiguous. CDR3 length: 14 amino acids. V was shortened by 0 bases and J by 4 bases, with 10 bases between the two germline ends. Germline V CDR1 and CDR2: SGHRS, YFSETQ. Written as DNA, the CDR3 is TGCGCCAGCAGCTTGGCCGCCCGGGGCACTGAAGCTTTCTTT. It specifies CASSLAARGTEAFF.